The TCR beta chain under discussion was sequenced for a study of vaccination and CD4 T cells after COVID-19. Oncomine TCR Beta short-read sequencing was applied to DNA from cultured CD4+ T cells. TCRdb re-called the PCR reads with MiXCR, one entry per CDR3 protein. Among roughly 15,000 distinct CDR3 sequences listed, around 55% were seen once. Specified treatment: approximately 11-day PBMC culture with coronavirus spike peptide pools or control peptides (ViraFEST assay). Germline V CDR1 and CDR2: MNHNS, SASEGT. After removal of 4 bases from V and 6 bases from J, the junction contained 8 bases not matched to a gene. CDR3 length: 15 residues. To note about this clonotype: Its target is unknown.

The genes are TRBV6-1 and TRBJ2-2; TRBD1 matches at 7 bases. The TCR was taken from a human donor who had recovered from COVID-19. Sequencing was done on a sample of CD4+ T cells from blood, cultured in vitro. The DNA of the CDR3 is TGTGCCAGCAGTGTACTGACAGGGACGTCCGGGGAGCTGTTTTTT. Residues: CASSVLTGTSGELFF.